This TCR beta chain was sequenced for a study of blood T cell repertoires in COVID-19. CDR1 LNHNV and CDR2 YYDKDF come from the germline V gene (reference sequence). The CDR3 contains 14 residues. The ends were cut back, 4 bases at V and 5 bases at J, with 11 bases in the middle. Source study methods: By means of reference gene primer amplification, nucleated cell counts were estimated. Sequencing was performed with immunoSEQ multiplex PCR; in TCRdb, only in-frame clones are kept and a portion is missing. V, J and clone size derive from that table, while D and trimming were established from the DNA sequence. The table lists about 260,000 clones, 85% to 90% of them singletons.

This clonotype originated in a man over 45 who had been exposed to COVID-19. The V and J genes are TRBV15 and TRBJ2-2; D may be TRBD2 (5 bases). The sequencing sample was made of PBMCs or T cells enriched from blood (not recorded which). The CDR3: CATSKRGGTGELFF. CDR3 in DNA: TGTGCCACCAGCAAAAGAGGCGGGACCGGGGAGCTGTTTTTT.